This T cell receptor (beta chain) was sequenced during a study of Graves' ophthalmopathy and Graves' hyperthyroidism. Amplifying from RNA transcripts, the study obtained TCR beta CDR3 regions. The authors performed first-round RT-PCR with HTBI primers and then a second-round multiplex PCR. Each CDR3 protein gets one entry after TCRdb re-called the multiplex PCR reads with MiXCR. The data contain fewer than 600,000 distinct CDR3 sequences, approximately 15% of them singletons. Ophthalmopathy cases showed moderate-to-severe activity, scoring CAS ≥3 and NOSPECS ≥4, with duration under 3 months. Study-wide results and limits: The model achieved roughly 69% sensitivity and less than 85% specificity for ophthalmopathy progression. Most thyroid clonotypes with frequency above 0.001 were detected in blood too.

Germline values: CDR1 LGHDT, CDR2 YNNKEL (reference sequence). The V and J ends lost 6 bases and 7 bases respectively, with 22 bases between them. CDR3 length: 15 residues. This clonotype was seen ten or more times. The antigen remains unidentified. The sequencing sample was made of blood. The chain combines TRBV3-1 with TRBJ2-7; D tentatively reads TRBD1 or TRBD2 (6 bases each). The TCR was taken from a woman in her twenties or thirties with Graves' ophthalmopathy. In DNA, the CDR3 is TGTGCCAGCAGTCACAGGGACTGGCCGGGGTTAGAGCAGTACTTC. Protein: CASSHRDWPGLEQYF.